There are many counts of the clone carrying this T cell receptor (beta chain). The record originates from a study of T cell repertoires in cytomegalovirus infection. TCRdb ran MiXCR on the reads and lists one entry per CDR3 protein. The repertoire holds 450,000 to 550,000 distinct CDR3 sequences, with more than 15% as singletons. This clonotype was obtained from a human donor in good health (CMV status not recorded). Some clones in this sample may be carry-over from other donors' samples. Material: CD8+ T cells from PBMCs.

The CDR3 nucleotides are TGTGCCAGCAGCTCGCGACTAGCGGGAGGGATATATGAGCAGTTCTTC. Amino acids: CASSSRLAGGIYEQFF. This chain uses TRBV7-9 with TRBJ2-1, with 14 bases that match TRBD2. Germline V gene sequence: CDR1 SEHNR, CDR2 FQNEAQ (reference sequence). The junction had 7 bases not matched to a gene; V was cut back by 4 bases and J by 8 bases. CDR3 size: 16 residues. The entire variable domain, with the rest obtained from reference TRBV7-9 and TRBJ2-1, is as follows: DTGVSQNPRHKITKRGQNVTFRCDPISEHNRLYWYRQTLGQGPEFLTYFQNEAQLEKSRLLSDRFSAERPKGSFSTLEIQRTEQGDSAMYLCASSSRLAGGIYEQFFGPGTRLTVL.